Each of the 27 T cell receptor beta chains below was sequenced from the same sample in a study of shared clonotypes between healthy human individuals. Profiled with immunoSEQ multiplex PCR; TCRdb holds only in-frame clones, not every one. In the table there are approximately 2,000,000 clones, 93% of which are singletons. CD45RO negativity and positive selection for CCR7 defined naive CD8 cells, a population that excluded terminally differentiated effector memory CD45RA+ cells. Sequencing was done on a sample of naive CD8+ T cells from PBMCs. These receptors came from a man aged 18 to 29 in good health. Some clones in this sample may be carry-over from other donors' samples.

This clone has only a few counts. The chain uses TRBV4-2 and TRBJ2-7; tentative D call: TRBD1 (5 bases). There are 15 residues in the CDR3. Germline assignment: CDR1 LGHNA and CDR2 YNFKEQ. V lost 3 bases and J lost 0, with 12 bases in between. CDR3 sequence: CASSHLTDTSYEQYF. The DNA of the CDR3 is TGTGCCAGCAGCCACCTGACAGACACCTCCTACGAGCAGTACTTC.

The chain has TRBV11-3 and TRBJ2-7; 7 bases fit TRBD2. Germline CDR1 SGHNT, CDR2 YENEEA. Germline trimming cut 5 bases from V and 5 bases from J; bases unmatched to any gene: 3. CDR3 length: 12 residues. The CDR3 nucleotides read TGTGCCAGCAGCGACACTAGCGACGAGCAGTACTTC. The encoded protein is CASSDTSDEQYF.

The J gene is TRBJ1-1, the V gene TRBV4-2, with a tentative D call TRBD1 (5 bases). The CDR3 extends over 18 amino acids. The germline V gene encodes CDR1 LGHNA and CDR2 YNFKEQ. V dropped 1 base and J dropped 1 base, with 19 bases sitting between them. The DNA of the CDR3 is TGTGCCAGCAGCCAAGCGCGTAAAGATTGGGACGGGAACACTGAAGCTTTCTTT. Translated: CASSQARKDWDGNTEAFF.

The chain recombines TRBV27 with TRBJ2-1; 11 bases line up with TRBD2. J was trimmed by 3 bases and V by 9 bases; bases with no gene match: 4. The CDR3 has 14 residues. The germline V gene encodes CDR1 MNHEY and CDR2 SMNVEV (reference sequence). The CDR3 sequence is CASSGRAFYNEQFF. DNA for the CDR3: TGTGCCAGTAGCGGGAGGGCCTTCTACAATGAGCAGTTCTTC.

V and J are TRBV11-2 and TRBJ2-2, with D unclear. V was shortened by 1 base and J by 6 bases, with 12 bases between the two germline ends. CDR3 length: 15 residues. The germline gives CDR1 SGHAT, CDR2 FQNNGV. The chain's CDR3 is CASSLARIQAGELFF. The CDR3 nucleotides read TGTGCCAGCAGCTTAGCGCGTATCCAGGCCGGGGAGCTGTTTTTT.

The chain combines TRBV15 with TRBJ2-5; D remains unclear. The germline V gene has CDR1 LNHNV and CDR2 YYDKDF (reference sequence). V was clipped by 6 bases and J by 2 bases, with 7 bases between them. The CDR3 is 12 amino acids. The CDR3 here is CATRGMQETQYF. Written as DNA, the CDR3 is TGTGCCACCAGAGGGATGCAAGAGACCCAGTACTTC.

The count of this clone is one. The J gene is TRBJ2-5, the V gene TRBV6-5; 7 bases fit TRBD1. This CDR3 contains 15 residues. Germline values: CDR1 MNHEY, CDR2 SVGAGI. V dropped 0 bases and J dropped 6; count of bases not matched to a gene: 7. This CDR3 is CASSYSLTGLKTQYF. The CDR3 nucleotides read TGTGCCAGCAGTTACTCCTTGACAGGGTTGAAGACCCAGTACTTC.

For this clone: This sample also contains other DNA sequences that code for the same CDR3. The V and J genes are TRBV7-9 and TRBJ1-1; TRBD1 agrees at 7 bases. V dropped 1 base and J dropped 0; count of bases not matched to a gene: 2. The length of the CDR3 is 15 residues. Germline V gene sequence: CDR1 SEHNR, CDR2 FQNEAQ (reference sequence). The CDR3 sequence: CASSLDRGLNTEAFF. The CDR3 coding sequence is TGTGCCAGCAGCTTAGACAGGGGCCTGAACACTGAAGCTTTCTTT.

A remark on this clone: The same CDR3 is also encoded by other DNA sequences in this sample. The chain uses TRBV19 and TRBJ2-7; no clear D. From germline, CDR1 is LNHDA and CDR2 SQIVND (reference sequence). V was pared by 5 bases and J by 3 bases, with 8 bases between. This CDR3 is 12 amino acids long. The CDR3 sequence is CASSSTGYEQYF. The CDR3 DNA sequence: TGTGCCAGTAGTTCGACTGGCTACGAGCAGTACTTC.

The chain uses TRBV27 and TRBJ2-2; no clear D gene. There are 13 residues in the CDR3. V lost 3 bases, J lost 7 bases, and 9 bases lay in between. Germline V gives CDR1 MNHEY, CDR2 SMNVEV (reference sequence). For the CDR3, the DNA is TGTGCCAGCAGTTTCGACCGGATCGGGGAGCTGTTTTTT. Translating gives CASSFDRIGELFF.

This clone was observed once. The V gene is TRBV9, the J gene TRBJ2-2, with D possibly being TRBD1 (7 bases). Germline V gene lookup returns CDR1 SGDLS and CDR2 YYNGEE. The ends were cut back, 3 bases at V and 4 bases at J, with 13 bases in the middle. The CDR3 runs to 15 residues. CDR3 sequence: CASSDAGQPTGELFF. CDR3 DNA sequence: TGTGCCAGCAGCGACGCGGGACAGCCCACCGGGGAGCTGTTTTTT.

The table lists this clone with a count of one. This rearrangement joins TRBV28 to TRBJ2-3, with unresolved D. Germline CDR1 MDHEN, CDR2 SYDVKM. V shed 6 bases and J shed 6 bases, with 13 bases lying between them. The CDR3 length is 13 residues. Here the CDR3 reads CASSPVLADTQYF. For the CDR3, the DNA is TGTGCCAGCAGCCCGGTGTTGGCGGATACGCAGTATTTT.

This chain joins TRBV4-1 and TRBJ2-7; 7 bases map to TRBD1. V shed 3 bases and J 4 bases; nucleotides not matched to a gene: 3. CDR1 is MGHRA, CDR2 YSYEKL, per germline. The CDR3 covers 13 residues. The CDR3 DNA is TGCGCCAGCAGCCACGGGGACAGTTACGAGCAGTACTTC. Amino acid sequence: CASSHGDSYEQYF.

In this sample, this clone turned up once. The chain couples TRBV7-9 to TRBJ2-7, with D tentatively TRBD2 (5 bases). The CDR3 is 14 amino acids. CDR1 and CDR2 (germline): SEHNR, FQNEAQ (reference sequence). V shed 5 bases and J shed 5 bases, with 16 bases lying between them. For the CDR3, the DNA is TGTGCCAGCAGCCCCACTCTAGCAAGCCACGAGCAGTACTTC. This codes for CASSPTLASHEQYF.

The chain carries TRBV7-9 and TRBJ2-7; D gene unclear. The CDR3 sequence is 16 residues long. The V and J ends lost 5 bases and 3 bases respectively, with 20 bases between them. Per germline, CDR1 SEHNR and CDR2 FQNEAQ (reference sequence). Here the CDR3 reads CASSNAARQMGYEQYF. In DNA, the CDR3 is TGTGCCAGCAGCAATGCGGCAAGGCAGATGGGCTACGAGCAGTACTTC.

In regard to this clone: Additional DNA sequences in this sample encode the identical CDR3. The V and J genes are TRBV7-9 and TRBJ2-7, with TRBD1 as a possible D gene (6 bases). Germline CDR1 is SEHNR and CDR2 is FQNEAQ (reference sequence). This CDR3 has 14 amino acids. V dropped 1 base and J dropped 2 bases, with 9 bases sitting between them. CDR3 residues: CASSLGGHTYEQYF. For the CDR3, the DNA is TGTGCCAGCAGCTTAGGGGGACATACCTACGAGCAGTACTTC.

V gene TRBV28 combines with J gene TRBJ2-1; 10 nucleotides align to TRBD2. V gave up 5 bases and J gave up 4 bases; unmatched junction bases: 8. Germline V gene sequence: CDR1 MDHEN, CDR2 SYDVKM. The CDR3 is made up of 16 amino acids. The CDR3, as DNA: TGTGCCAGCAGTCCATGGACTAGCGGAGTTTACAATGAGCAGTTCTTC. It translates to CASSPWTSGVYNEQFF.

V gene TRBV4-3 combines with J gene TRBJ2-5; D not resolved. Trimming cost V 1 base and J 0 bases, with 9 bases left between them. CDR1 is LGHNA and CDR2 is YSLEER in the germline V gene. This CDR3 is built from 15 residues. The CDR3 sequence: CASSQVMDDQETQYF. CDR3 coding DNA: TGCGCCAGCAGCCAAGTAATGGACGACCAAGAGACCCAGTACTTC.

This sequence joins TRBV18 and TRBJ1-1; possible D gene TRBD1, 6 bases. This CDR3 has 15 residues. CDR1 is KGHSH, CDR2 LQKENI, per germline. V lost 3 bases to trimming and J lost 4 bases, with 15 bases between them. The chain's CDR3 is CASSPVDRRVTEAFF. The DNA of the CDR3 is TGTGCCAGCTCACCGGTTGACAGGCGCGTCACTGAAGCTTTCTTT. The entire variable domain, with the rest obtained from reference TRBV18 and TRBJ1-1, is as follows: NAGVMQNPRHLVRRRGQEARLRCSPMKGHSHVYWYRQLPEEGLKFMVYLQKENIIDESGMPKERFSAEFPKEGPSILRIQQVVRGDSAAYFCASSPVDRRVTEAFFGQGTRLTVV.

CDR3 nucleotides: TGTGCCTGGTCAGCTGCGGGAGGGTACAATGAGCAGTTCTTC. This translates into CAWSAAGGYNEQFF. V gene TRBV30 combines with J gene TRBJ2-1; TRBD2 matches at 9 bases. Per the germline V gene, CDR1 is GTSNPN and CDR2 is SVGIG (reference sequence). The V segment lost 5 bases and the J segment 4 bases; nucleotides outside the gene matches: 6. The CDR3 extends over 14 amino acids.

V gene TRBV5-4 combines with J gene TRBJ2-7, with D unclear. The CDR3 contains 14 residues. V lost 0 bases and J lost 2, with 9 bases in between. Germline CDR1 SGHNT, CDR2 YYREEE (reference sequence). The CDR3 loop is CASSLGSLAYEQYF. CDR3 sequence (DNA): TGTGCCAGCAGCTTGGGATCCCTTGCCTACGAGCAGTACTTC.

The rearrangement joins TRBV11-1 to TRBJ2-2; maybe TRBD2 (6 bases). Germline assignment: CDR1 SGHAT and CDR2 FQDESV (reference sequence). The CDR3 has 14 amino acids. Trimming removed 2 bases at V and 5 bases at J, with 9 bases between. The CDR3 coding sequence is TGTGCCAGCAGCTTAATTGCGGGGACCGGGGAGCTGTTTTTT. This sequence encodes CASSLIAGTGELFF.

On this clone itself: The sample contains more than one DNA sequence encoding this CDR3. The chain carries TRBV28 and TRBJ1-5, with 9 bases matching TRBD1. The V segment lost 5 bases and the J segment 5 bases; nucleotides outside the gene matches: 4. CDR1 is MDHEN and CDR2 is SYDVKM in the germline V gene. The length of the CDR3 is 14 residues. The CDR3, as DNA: TGTGCCAGCAGTCCAGGACAGGGGCATCAGCCCCAGCATTTT. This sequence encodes CASSPGQGHQPQHF.

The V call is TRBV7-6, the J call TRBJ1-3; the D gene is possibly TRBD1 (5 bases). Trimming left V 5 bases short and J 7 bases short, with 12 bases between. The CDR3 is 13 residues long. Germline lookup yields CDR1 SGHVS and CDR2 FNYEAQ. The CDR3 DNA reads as TGTGCCAGCAGCCCGGGGGGGGTGAACACCATATATTTT. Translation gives CASSPGGVNTIYF.

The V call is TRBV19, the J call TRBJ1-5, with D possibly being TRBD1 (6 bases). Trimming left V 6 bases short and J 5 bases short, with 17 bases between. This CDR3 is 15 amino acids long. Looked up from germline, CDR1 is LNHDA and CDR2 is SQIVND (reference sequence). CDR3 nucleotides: TGTGCCAGTAGAAACAGGGACGGAGGATATCAGCCCCAGCATTTT. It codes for CASRNRDGGYQPQHF.

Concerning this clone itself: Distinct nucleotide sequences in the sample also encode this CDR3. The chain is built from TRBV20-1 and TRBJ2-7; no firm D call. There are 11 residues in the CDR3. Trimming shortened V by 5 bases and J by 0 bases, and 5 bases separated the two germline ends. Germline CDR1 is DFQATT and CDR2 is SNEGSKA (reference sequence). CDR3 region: CSAGDSYEQYF. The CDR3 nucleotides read TGCAGTGCTGGGGACTCCTACGAGCAGTACTTC.

The CDR3 bases are TGCGCCAGCAGCTTGGAGCCCCCGGGGCCCCCCCTTAGCACAGATACGCAGTATTTT. Protein sequence: CASSLEPPGPPLSTDTQYF. This chain joins TRBV5-1 and TRBJ2-3; D could derive from TRBD1 or TRBD2 (5 bases each). Germline V gene lookup returns CDR1 SGHRS and CDR2 YFSETQ. Between the trimmed V and J ends, which lost 0 bases and 0 bases, there was a span of 20 bases. The CDR3 spans 19 residues.